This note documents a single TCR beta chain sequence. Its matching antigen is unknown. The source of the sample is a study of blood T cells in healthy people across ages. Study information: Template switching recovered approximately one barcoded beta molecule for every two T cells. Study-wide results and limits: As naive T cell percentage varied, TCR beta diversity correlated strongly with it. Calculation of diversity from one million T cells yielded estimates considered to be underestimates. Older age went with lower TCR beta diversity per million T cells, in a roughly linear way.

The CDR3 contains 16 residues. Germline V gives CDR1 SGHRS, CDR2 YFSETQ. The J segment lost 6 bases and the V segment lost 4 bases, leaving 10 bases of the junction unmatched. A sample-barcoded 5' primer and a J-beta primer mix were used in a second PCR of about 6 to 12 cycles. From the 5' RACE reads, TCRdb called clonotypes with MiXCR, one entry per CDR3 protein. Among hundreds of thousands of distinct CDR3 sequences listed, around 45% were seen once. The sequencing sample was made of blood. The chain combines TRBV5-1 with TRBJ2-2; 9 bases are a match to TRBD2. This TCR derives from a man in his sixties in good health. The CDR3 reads CASSPSGTDASGELFF. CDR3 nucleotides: TGCGCCAGCAGCCCTAGCGGGACGGATGCGTCCGGGGAGCTGTTTTTT.